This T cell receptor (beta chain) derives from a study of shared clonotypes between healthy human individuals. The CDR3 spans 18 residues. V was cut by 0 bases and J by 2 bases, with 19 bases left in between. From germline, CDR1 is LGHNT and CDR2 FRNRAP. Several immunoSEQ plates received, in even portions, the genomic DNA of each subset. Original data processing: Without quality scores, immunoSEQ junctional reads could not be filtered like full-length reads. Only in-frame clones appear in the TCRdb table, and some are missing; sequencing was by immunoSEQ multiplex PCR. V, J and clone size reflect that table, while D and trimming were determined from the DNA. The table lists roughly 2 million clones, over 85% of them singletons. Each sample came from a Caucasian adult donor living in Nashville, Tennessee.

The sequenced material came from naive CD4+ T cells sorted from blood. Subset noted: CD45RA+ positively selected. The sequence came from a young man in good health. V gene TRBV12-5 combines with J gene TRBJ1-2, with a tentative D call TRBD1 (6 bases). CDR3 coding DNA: TGTGCTAGTGGTTTGGTTGGCGACTTTGGGGGCCTGAACTATGGCTACACCTTC. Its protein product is CASGLVGDFGGLNYGYTF.